The 7 T cell receptor beta chains given below trace back to one sample, sequenced in a study of identical twins. Each CDR3 protein is one row after TCRdb ran MiXCR on the 5' RACE reads. This repertoire shows around 240,000 distinct CDR3 sequences, more than 9% found once; its top ten account for about 9%. The sequenced sample was memory T cells sorted from blood. The receptors here all came from a man in his forties or fifties in good health.

The V gene is TRBV29-1, the J gene TRBJ1-2; tentative D call: TRBD1 (5 bases). V was pared by 8 bases and J by 8 bases, with 21 bases between. Germline CDR1 SQVTM, CDR2 ANQGSEA. The length of the CDR3 is 13 residues. CDR3 DNA sequence: TGCAGCACCACATCGTTCGGGACTCAAGGCTACACCTTC. Amino acids: CSTTSFGTQGYTF.

There are many counts of this clonotype. This rearrangement joins TRBV7-2 to TRBJ2-7; no definite D call. This CDR3 region has 14 residues. The V end was cut by 1 base, the J end by 5 bases, with 12 bases between. Per germline, CDR1 SGHTA and CDR2 FQGNSA. The CDR3 sequence: CASSLVGSSHEQYF. The CDR3 bases are TGTGCCAGCAGCTTAGTGGGTAGTAGTCACGAGCAGTACTTC.

This clonotype was counted between two and nine times. The V gene is TRBV4-1, the J gene TRBJ2-6; maybe TRBD2 (5 bases). The CDR3 is made up of 17 amino acids. Germline lookup yields CDR1 MGHRA and CDR2 YSYEKL. V was pared by 3 bases and J by 1 base, with 13 bases between. The CDR3 region has the DNA TGCGCCAGCAGCCACCCCTCAGGAGGTTCTGGGGCCAACGTCCTGACTTTC. Amino acid sequence: CASSHPSGGSGANVLTF.

This clonotype occurred many times. The chain employs TRBV7-2 and TRBJ2-3; D gene ambiguous. Trimming removed 1 base at V and 5 bases at J, with 19 bases between. This CDR3 comprises 17 residues. Germline V gene data show CDR1 as SGHTA and CDR2 as FQGNSA. The CDR3 DNA reads TGTGCCAGCAGCTTAGGGTCAGTGTATAGTTTAGGAGATACGCAGTATTTT. Translated: CASSLGSVYSLGDTQYF.

This clonotype has ten or more counts. The germline gene is not matched at one end of the junction; a read error may be the cause. The chain couples TRBV7-8 to TRBJ2-2, with D perhaps matching TRBD2 (5 bases). This CDR3 comprises 18 residues. Germline V gene data show CDR1 as SGHVS and CDR2 as FQNEAQ. CDR3 DNA sequence: TGTGCCAGCAGTTTAGTAGGAGGCGTTGGTCAATACACCGGGGAGCTGTTTTTT. Protein sequence: CASSLVGGVGQYTGELFF.

This clonotype was detected ten times or more. CDR3 coding DNA: TGTGCCAGTAGGGACAGAGGGGAGAACACTGAAGCTTTCTTT. It specifies CASRDRGENTEAFF. This chain uses TRBV19 with TRBJ1-1; possibly TRBD1 for D (6 bases). Germline CDR1 reads LNHDA; CDR2 reads SQIVND (reference sequence). This CDR3 has 14 amino acids. The V gene lost 6 bases and the J gene lost 1 base, with 12 bases spanning the gap. Full variable domain (missing parts from reference TRBV19 and TRBJ1-1): DGGITQSPKYLFRKEGQNVTLSCEQNLNHDAMYWYRQDPGQGLRLIYYSQIVNDFQKGDIAEGYSVSREKKESFPLTVTSAQKNPTAFYLCASRDRGENTEAFFGQGTRLTVV.

The chain recombines TRBV5-1 with TRBJ2-3, with 12 bases that match TRBD2. This CDR3 comprises 16 residues. Germline values: CDR1 SGHRS, CDR2 YFSETQ. V shed 4 bases, J shed 2 bases, and the junction held 5 bases outside the gene matches. CDR3 in amino acids: CASSAGTSGYTDTQYF. The CDR3 DNA sequence: TGCGCCAGCAGCGCCGGGACTAGCGGGTACACAGATACGCAGTATTTT. The variable domain in full, with the rest retrieved from reference TRBV5-1 and TRBJ2-3, is KAGVTQTPRYLIKTRGQQVTLSCSPISGHRSVSWYQQTPGQGLQFLFEYFSETQRNKGNFPGRFSGRQFSNSRSEMNVSTLELGDSALYLCASSAGTSGYTDTQYFGPGTRLTVL.